This TCR beta chain was captured in a study of blood T cell repertoires in COVID-19. Study context: The United States, Italy and Spain were the sources of the acute and convalescent COVID-19 samples. PBMCs, B-cell-depleted T cells, or T cells provided the cDNA or gDNA that made up the material.

The table came from immunoSEQ multiplex PCR; TCRdb's copy has only in-frame clones and leaves some out. The sample contains roughly 400,000 clones, about 92% of which appear only once. The TCR was taken from a man aged 18 to 30 who had recovered from COVID-19. The specimen sequenced was PBMCs or T cells enriched from blood (not recorded which).

CDR3 region: CSASLRLAKNIQYF. The CDR3 nucleotides read TGCAGTGCTAGTCTGCGGCTAGCCAAAAACATTCAGTACTTC. V is TRBV20-1 and J is TRBJ2-4; the D is unclear. Germline-derived CDR1 and CDR2 are DFQATT and SNEGSKA (reference sequence). This CDR3 has 14 residues. V lost 3 bases and J 0 bases, leaving 9 bases between the germline ends.